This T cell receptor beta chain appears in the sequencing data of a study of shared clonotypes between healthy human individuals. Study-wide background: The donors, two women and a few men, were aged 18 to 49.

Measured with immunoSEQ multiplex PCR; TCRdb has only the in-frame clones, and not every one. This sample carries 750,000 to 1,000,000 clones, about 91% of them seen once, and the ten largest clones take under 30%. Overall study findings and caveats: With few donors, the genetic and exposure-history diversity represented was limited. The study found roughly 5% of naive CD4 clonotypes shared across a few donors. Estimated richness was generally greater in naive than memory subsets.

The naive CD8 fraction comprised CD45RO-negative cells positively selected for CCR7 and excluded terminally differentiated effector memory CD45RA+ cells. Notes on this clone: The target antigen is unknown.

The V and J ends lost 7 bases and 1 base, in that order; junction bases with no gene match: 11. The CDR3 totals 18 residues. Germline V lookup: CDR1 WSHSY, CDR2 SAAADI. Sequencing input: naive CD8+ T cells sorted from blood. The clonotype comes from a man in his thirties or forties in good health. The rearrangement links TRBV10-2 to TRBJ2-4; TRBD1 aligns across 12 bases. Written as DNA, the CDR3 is TGCGCCAGCAAGGAACCGGGACAGGGGGCGTCGGCCAAAAACATTCAGTACTTC. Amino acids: CASKEPGQGASAKNIQYF.